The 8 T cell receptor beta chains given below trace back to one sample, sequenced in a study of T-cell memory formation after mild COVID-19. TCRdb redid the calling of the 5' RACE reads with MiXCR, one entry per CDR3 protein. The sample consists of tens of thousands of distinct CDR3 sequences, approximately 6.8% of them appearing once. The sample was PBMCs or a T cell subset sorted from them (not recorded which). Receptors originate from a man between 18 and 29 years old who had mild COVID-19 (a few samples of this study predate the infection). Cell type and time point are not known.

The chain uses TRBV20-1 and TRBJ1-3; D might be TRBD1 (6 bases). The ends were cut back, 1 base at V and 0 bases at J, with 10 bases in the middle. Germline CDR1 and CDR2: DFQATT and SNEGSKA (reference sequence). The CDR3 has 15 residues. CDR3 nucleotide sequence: TGCAGTGCTAGAGCAGGGGCCGACTCTGGAAACACCATATATTTT. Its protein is CSARAGADSGNTIYF.

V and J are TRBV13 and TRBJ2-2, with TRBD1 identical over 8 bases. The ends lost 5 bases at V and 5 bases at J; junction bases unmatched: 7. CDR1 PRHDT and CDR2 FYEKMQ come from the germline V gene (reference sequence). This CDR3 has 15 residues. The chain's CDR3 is CASSPRTGRTGELFF. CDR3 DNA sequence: TGTGCCAGCAGCCCCCGGACAGGGCGGACCGGGGAGCTGTTTTTT.

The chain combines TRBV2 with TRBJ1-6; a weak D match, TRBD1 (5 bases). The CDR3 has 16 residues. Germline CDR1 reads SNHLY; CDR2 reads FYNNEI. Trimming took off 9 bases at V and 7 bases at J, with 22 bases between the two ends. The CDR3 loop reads CARRQGRETLNSPLHF. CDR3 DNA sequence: TGTGCCAGGCGTCAGGGTAGAGAAACGCTCAATTCACCCCTCCACTTT. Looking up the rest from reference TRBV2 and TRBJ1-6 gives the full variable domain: EPEVTQTPSHQVTQMGQEVILRCVPISNHLYFYWYRQILGQKVEFLVSFYNNEISEKSEIFDDQFSVERPDGSNFTLKIRSTKLEDSAMYFCARRQGRETLNSPLHFGNGTRLTVT.

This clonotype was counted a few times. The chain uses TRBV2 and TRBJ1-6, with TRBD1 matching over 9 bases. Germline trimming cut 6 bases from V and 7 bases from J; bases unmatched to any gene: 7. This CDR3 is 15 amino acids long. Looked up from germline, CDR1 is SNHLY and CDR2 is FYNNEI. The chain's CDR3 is CASRTPGTGNSPLHF. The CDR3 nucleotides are TGTGCCAGCAGAACCCCCGGGACAGGGAATTCACCCCTCCACTTT. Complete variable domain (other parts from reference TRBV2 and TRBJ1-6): EPEVTQTPSHQVTQMGQEVILRCVPISNHLYFYWYRQILGQKVEFLVSFYNNEISEKSEIFDDQFSVERPDGSNFTLKIRSTKLEDSAMYFCASRTPGTGNSPLHFGNGTRLTVT.

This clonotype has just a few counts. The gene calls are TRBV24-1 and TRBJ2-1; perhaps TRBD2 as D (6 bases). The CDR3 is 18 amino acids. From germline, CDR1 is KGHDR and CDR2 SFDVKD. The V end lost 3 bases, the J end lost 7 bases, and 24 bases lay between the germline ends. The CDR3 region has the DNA TGTGCCACCAGTGATAAACTTACTAGCTCCCCCGCGTGTAATGAGCAGTTCTTC. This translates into CATSDKLTSSPACNEQFF.

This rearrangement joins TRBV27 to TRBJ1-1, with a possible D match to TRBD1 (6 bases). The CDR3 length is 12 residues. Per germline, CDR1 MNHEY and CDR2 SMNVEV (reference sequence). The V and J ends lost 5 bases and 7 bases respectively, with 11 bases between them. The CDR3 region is CASSVPRGEAFF. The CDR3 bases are TGTGCCAGCAGTGTCCCCAGGGGTGAAGCTTTCTTT.

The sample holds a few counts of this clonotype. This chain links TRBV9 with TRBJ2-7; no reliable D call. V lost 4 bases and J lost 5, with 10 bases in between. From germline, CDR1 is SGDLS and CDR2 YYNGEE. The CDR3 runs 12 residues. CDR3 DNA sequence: TGTGCCAGCAGCCGCGATCGGGACGAGCAGTACTTC. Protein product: CASSRDRDEQYF.

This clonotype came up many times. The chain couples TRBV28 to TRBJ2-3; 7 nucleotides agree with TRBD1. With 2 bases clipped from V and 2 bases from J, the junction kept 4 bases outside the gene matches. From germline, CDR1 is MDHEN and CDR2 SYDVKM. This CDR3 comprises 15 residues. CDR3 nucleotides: TGTGCCAGCAGTTTAAGGACAGGATTCACAGATACGCAGTATTTT. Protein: CASSLRTGFTDTQYF.